These T cell receptor beta chains were read from a single sample in a study of shared clonotypes between healthy human individuals. TCRdb keeps only in-frame clones here, not all; method: immunoSEQ multiplex PCR. The sample yields some 1.5 million clones, nearly 99% seen once. Sequencing was carried out using naive CD4+ T cells sorted from blood. Receptor source: a man between 25 and 39 years old in good health. CDR3s include the opening cysteine and the closing phenylalanine or tryptophan. A D gene is named only where the DNA matches it firmly. The size of a clone is reported for some rows only, either as once, few or many, or as a class for expanded clones.

CDR3aa,CDR3nt,v_gene,abundance,len,d_gene,j_gene
CASSSFGNEQFF,TGTGCCAGCAGCTCCTTCGGCAATGAGCAGTTCTTC,TRBV7-2,few,12,-,TRBJ2-1
CASSPGGGHNEKLFF,TGTGCCAGCAGCCCGGGGGGCGGACACAATGAAAAACTGTTTTTT,TRBV5-6,-,15,-,TRBJ1-4
CASSSLGRTGYYSGANVLTF,TGCGCCAGCAGCTCTCTCGGGCGGACAGGGTACTACTCTGGGGCCAACGTCCTGACTTTC,TRBV5-1,-,20,TRBD1,TRBJ2-6
CASRPPGTVDYEQYF,TGTGCCAGCAGGCCCCCCGGGACAGTAGACTACGAGCAGTACTTC,TRBV27,-,15,TRBD1,TRBJ2-7
CASSRTGQGHSYEQYF,TGTGCCAGCAGCCGAACCGGACAGGGGCACTCCTACGAGCAGTACTTC,TRBV9,-,16,TRBD1,TRBJ2-7
CASSLVRGVLYEQYF,TGTGCCAGCAGCTTGGTCAGGGGCGTCCTCTACGAGCAGTACTTC,TRBV5-6,-,15,-,TRBJ2-7
CASSLTDRSYEQYF,TGTGCCAGCAGCTTAACGGACCGATCCTACGAGCAGTACTTC,TRBV7-9,-,14,-,TRBJ2-7
CAISRTLAGGTDTQYF,TGTGCCATCAGTCGTACGCTAGCGGGAGGGACAGATACGCAGTATTTT,TRBV10-3,-,16,TRBD2,TRBJ2-3
CASSFGGDRYQETQYF,TGCGCCAGCAGCTTTGGCGGGGACCGGTACCAAGAGACCCAGTACTTC,TRBV5-1,-,16,-,TRBJ2-5
CASSETGTGLNEQYF,TGCGCCAGCAGTGAGACCGGGACAGGGCTAAACGAGCAGTACTTC,TRBV10-1,-,15,TRBD1,TRBJ2-7
CASSKSPWTSVADTQYF,TGTGCCAGCAGCAAAAGCCCCTGGACTAGCGTTGCAGATACGCAGTATTTT,TRBV7-9,once,17,TRBD2,TRBJ2-3